These 18 T cell receptor beta chains came from one sample sequenced in a study of human T cells and chemical hapten exposure. The time point was: pre-sensitization, week 0. Treatment of the sample: therapeutic diphenylcyclopropenone sensitization with weekly scalp DPC. From the RACE reads, TCRdb called clonotypes with MiXCR, one entry per CDR3 protein. The sample has about 92,000 distinct CDR3 sequences; roughly a tenth are singletons. The specimen was whole blood, collected in connection with sensitization to the hapten diphenylcyclopropenone (DPC). These TCRs come from a woman between 40 and 55 years old with alopecia areata. Some clones in this sample may be carry-over from other donors' samples.

This clonotype occurred a few times. This chain uses TRBV10-2 with TRBJ1-5, with D perhaps matching TRBD1 (5 bases). The CDR3 is 15 amino acids. The germline gives CDR1 WSHSY, CDR2 SAAADI. With 3 bases removed from V and 2 bases from J, the gap between germline ends came to 11 bases. The CDR3: CASSETGRGNQPQHF. CDR3 sequence (DNA): TGCGCCAGCAGTGAAACGGGGCGGGGCAATCAGCCCCAGCATTTT.

This clonotype was observed many times. The chain carries TRBV5-1 and TRBJ1-1; 7 bases agree with TRBD1. Germline-derived CDR1 and CDR2 are SGHRS and YFSETQ. This CDR3 has 15 residues. Trimming took 5 bases from V and 4 from J; bases not matched to a gene: 11. This CDR3 reads CASRRQGGFATEAFF. The DNA of the CDR3 is TGCGCCAGCAGGAGACAGGGAGGTTTTGCCACTGAAGCTTTCTTT.

The V gene is TRBV27, the J gene TRBJ2-7; 10 bases are shared with TRBD1. The V gene end was trimmed by 2 bases and the J gene end by 6 bases; junction bases not matched to a gene: 4. Germline V gene lookup returns CDR1 MNHEY and CDR2 SMNVEV (reference sequence). The CDR3 loop spans 14 amino acids. This CDR3 is CASSLGGTGAEQYF. In DNA form, the CDR3 reads TGTGCCAGCAGTTTAGGGGGGACAGGGGCCGAGCAGTACTTC.

This clonotype was seen more than once but under ten times. The chain combines TRBV11-2 with TRBJ2-7; possible D gene TRBD2, 5 bases. The germline V and J ends were trimmed by 0 bases and 6 bases, with 12 bases remaining between them. Germline V lookup: CDR1 SGHAT, CDR2 FQNNGV. This CDR3 comprises 14 residues. Here the CDR3 DNA reads TGTGCCAGCAGCTTAGATTTTGCGGGCAGCGAGCAGTACTTC. Protein product: CASSLDFAGSEQYF.

This clonotype showed up many times. The rearrangement joins TRBV6-4 to TRBJ2-3; 7 bases are a match to TRBD1. This CDR3 is built from 15 residues. The V segment lost 2 bases and the J segment 0 bases; nucleotides outside the gene matches: 2. The germline V gene has CDR1 MRHNA and CDR2 SNTAGT. DNA for the CDR3: TGTGCCAGCAGTGACGGGACAGTTAGCACAGATACGCAGTATTTT. Protein: CASSDGTVSTDTQYF.

This rearrangement joins TRBV19 to TRBJ1-4; D uncertain. CDR3 length: 14 residues. Germline CDR1 and CDR2: LNHDA and SQIVND (reference sequence). Trimming pared 3 bases from V and 5 bases from J, leaving 10 bases between. CDR3 coding DNA: TGTGCCAGTAGTATCCAAGGGTGGAATGAAAAACTGTTTTTT. It specifies CASSIQGWNEKLFF. Based on the CDR3 plus reference TRBV19 and TRBJ1-4, the full variable domain is DGGITQSPKYLFRKEGQNVTLSCEQNLNHDAMYWYRQDPGQGLRLIYYSQIVNDFQKGDIAEGYSVSREKKESFPLTVTSAQKNPTAFYLCASSIQGWNEKLFFGSGTQLSVL.

This clonotype has ten or more counts. The V and J genes are TRBV5-4 and TRBJ1-1, with a weak D call TRBD1 (5 bases). Germline CDR1 is SGHNT and CDR2 is YYREEE (reference sequence). CDR3 length equals 14 residues. Trimming removed 2 bases from V and 0 bases from J, with 8 bases in between. CDR3 in amino acids: CASSFSTVNTEAFF. For the CDR3, the DNA is TGTGCCAGCAGCTTCTCGACAGTGAACACTGAAGCTTTCTTT.

This clonotype was detected ten times or more. The CDR3 is CASSVSPRSSYEQYF. Written as DNA, the CDR3 is TGTGCCAGCAGCGTGAGTCCCCGTTCCTCCTACGAGCAGTACTTC. The chain couples TRBV9 to TRBJ2-7; D unclear. Germline V CDR1 and CDR2: SGDLS, YYNGEE. The CDR3 is 15 amino acids. Trimming stripped 2 bases from V and 0 bases from J, with 12 bases between.

This clonotype showed up just once. This chain links TRBV6-5 with TRBJ2-7; 10 bases are a match to TRBD1. V trimming: 6 bases; J trimming: 5 bases; junction bases outside the gene matches: 7. The CDR3 length is 14 residues. Germline CDR1 reads MNHEY; CDR2 reads SVGAGI. The CDR3 loop reads CASRNRDRGNEQYF. The CDR3 nucleotides are TGTGCCAGCAGAAACCGGGACAGGGGTAACGAGCAGTACTTC.

This clonotype was seen many times. This sequence joins TRBV12-3 or TRBV12-4 and TRBJ1-3; D call uncertain. V lost 2 bases and J lost 1, with 6 bases in between. CDR3 size: 14 residues. DNA of the CDR3: TGTGCCAGCAGTTTATGGCAGTCTGGAAACACCATATATTTT. Amino acids: CASSLWQSGNTIYF.

This clonotype was observed many times. The V gene is TRBV7-2, the J gene TRBJ1-2; unclear D gene. The CDR3 sequence is 13 residues long. Germline V gene lookup returns CDR1 SGHTA and CDR2 FQGNSA. V dropped 1 base and J dropped 4 bases, with 7 bases sitting between them. The CDR3 loop is CASSLVSSYGYTF. In DNA, the CDR3 is TGTGCCAGCAGCTTAGTTTCCAGCTATGGCTACACCTTC.

The V call is TRBV12-3 or TRBV12-4, the J call TRBJ1-4, with D possibly being TRBD1 (6 bases). Trimming took 3 bases from V and 8 from J, leaving 13 bases between them. The CDR3 is made up of 14 amino acids. The CDR3 spells CASSFQDRGEKLFF. DNA of the CDR3: TGTGCCAGCAGTTTCCAGGACAGAGGGGAAAAACTGTTTTTT.

This clonotype came up many times. The V call is TRBV29-1, the J call TRBJ1-1, with a possible D match to TRBD1 (6 bases). The CDR3 extends over 13 amino acids. CDR1 and CDR2 (germline): SQVTM, ANQGSEA. For the CDR3, the DNA is TGCACCGCTGGGGGGGGCTTGAACACTGAAGCTTTCTTT. As protein: CTAGGGLNTEAFF.

The chain employs TRBV6-5 and TRBJ2-7, with D tentatively TRBD1 (6 bases). CDR1 is MNHEY, CDR2 SVGAGI, per germline. V was cut by 6 bases and J by 6 bases, with 15 bases left in between. The CDR3 is made up of 13 amino acids. CDR3 amino acids: CASRGTGFSEQYF. As DNA, the CDR3 is TGTGCCAGCAGAGGCACAGGGTTCTCCGAGCAGTACTTC.

This clonotype was seen many times. This chain joins TRBV7-2 and TRBJ2-5, with 8 bases identical to TRBD2. CDR1 is SGHTA, CDR2 FQGNSA, per germline. The trim removed 5 bases at V and 3 bases at J, leaving 14 bases unmatched. This CDR3 has 17 residues. The CDR3 DNA reads TGTGCCAGCAGCGGACGGGGGGGATGGATCTTAAAAGAGACCCAGTACTTC. Encoded protein: CASSGRGGWILKETQYF. The full variable domain, rest sourced from reference TRBV7-2 and TRBJ2-5, is GAGVSQSPSNKVTEKGKDVELRCDPISGHTALYWYRQSLGQGLEFLIYFQGNSAPDKSGLPSDRFSAERTGGSVSTLTIQRTQQEDSAVYLCASSGRGGWILKETQYFGPGTRLLVL.

This clonotype was observed at least ten times. This rearrangement joins TRBV11-2 to TRBJ1-1; 9 nucleotides agree with TRBD1. The germline CDR1 and CDR2 sequences are SGHAT and FQNNGV. V gave up 5 bases and J gave up 2 bases; unmatched junction bases: 15. The CDR3 covers 18 residues. The CDR3 protein is CASSPSGTGLSGNTEAFF. The CDR3 DNA follows: TGTGCCAGCAGCCCTTCCGGGACAGGGCTCTCTGGAAACACTGAAGCTTTCTTT.

V and J are TRBV29-1 and TRBJ1-2; 12 bases are a match to TRBD1. V lost 7 bases to trimming and J lost 8 bases; unmatched junction nucleotides: 11. The CDR3 covers 14 residues. Per germline, CDR1 SQVTM and CDR2 ANQGSEA. CDR3 DNA sequence: TGCAGCGCTCCGGGACAGGGGGCTCTAGACGGCTACACCTTC. Protein: CSAPGQGALDGYTF.

This clonotype was detected a few times. V is TRBV29-1 and J is TRBJ2-1; D remains unclear. This CDR3 contains 12 residues. Germline CDR1 is SQVTM and CDR2 is ANQGSEA. The V end was cut by 4 bases, the J end by 7 bases, with 11 bases between. CDR3 in DNA: TGCAGCGTTGGGTACCACCCAAATGAGCAGTTCTTC. Protein product: CSVGYHPNEQFF.